This passage covers 31 T cell receptor beta chains from one sample sequenced in a study of blood T cell repertoires in COVID-19. Only in-frame clones appear in the TCRdb table, and some are missing; sequencing was by immunoSEQ multiplex PCR. The sample comprises some 83,000 clones, about 91% of which are singletons, and over 0.35% rests with the top ten. Sample: peripheral blood. Source of these receptors: a man between 60 and 75 years old with acute or convalescent COVID-19.

CDR3 protein: CASSLFWQQAQGSPLHF. The CDR3 nucleotides are TGTGCCAGCAGTTTATTTTGGCAACAGGCTCAGGGTTCACCCCTCCACTTT. The genes are TRBV27 and TRBJ1-6, with D possibly TRBD1 on 5 matching bases. V was trimmed by 1 base and J by 9 bases, leaving 19 bases between them. This CDR3 region has 17 residues. Germline CDR1 and CDR2: MNHEY and SMNVEV (reference sequence).

The rearrangement joins TRBV24-1 to TRBJ2-2, with 9 bases matching TRBD1. From germline, CDR1 is KGHDR and CDR2 SFDVKD. The CDR3 sequence is 16 residues long. V shed 3 bases, J shed 4 bases, and the junction held 5 bases outside the gene matches. Written as DNA, the CDR3 is TGTGCCACCAGTGATCCCGGGACAGGGTTCACCGGGGAGCTGTTTTTT. This sequence encodes CATSDPGTGFTGELFF.

The genes are TRBV5-1 and TRBJ1-1; TRBD1 matches 8 bases. Per the germline V gene, CDR1 is SGHRS and CDR2 is YFSETQ. The CDR3 is made up of 11 amino acids. V lost 3 bases and J lost 8; bases outside the gene matches: 0. The CDR3 sequence: CASSWDREAFF. CDR3 DNA: TGCGCCAGCAGCTGGGACAGGGAAGCTTTCTTT.

This chain connects TRBV3-1 (or the pseudogene TRBV3-2) to TRBJ2-5; D might be TRBD1 (6 bases). The CDR3 covers 18 residues. Germline V CDR1 and CDR2: LGHDT, YNNKEL (reference sequence). Between the trimmed V and J ends, which lost 1 base and 7 bases, there was a span of 25 bases. This CDR3 reads CASSQAPPRTRGPRTQYF. The CDR3 region has the DNA TGTGCCAGCAGCCAAGCCCCCCCACGTACCAGGGGCCCCCGGACCCAGTACTTC.

The chain links TRBV11-2 to TRBJ2-1; the match to TRBD2 covers 7 bases. V shed 6 bases, J shed 10 bases, and the junction held 6 bases outside the gene matches. The CDR3 is 12 amino acids. Germline lookup yields CDR1 SGHAT and CDR2 FQNNGV. CDR3 in amino acids: CASSHPGGEQFF. The DNA of the CDR3 is TGTGCCAGCAGTCACCCCGGGGGGGAGCAGTTCTTC.

The CDR3 DNA is TGTGCCACCAGCAGAGAGGTCAGTTCAACTAATGAAAAACTGTTTTTT. Encoded protein: CATSREVSSTNEKLFF. The chain joins TRBV15 to TRBJ1-4; D remains ambiguous. Looked up from germline, CDR1 is LNHNV and CDR2 is YYDKDF (reference sequence). The CDR3 consists of 16 residues. V gave up 0 bases and J gave up 0 bases, with 8 bases separating them.

The chain couples TRBV10-3 to TRBJ2-5, with 8 positions matching TRBD1. Germline V lookup: CDR1 ENHRY, CDR2 SYGVKD. This CDR3 is 15 amino acids long. Trimming at V came to 4 bases and at J to 5 bases, leaving 9 bases not matched to a gene. CDR3 coding DNA: TGTGCCATCAGTGTCTCGCCAGGGGGCTCGGAGACCCAGTACTTC. The encoded protein is CAISVSPGGSETQYF.

The V and J genes are TRBV19 and TRBJ2-2; 13 bases agree with TRBD2. V was clipped by 7 bases and J by 5 bases; unmatched bases: 7. The germline CDR1 and CDR2 sequences are LNHDA and SQIVND (reference sequence). This CDR3 has 16 amino acids. The CDR3 is CASTRTSGSVTGELFF. Here the CDR3 DNA reads TGTGCCAGTACCCGGACTAGCGGGAGTGTTACCGGGGAGCTGTTTTTT.

The CDR3 DNA reads TGCGCCATCAGACCGGGCGCGGGGAACACCGGGGAGCTGTTTTTT. Residues: CAIRPGAGNTGELFF. The chain links TRBV5-1 to TRBJ2-2, with D perhaps matching TRBD2 (5 bases). V lost 9 bases and J lost 1, with 16 bases in between. The CDR3 runs 15 residues. The germline V gene has CDR1 SGHRS and CDR2 YFSETQ.

The chain links TRBV19 to TRBJ1-6, with TRBD1 identical over 10 bases. J was trimmed by 9 bases and V by 2 bases; bases with no gene match: 4. The CDR3 loop spans 15 amino acids. In germline, CDR1 is LNHDA, CDR2 SQIVND (reference sequence). This CDR3 is CASSIRQGAGSPLHF. The CDR3 nucleotides are TGTGCCAGTAGTATACGACAGGGGGCAGGTTCACCCCTCCACTTT.

The CDR3 loop is CSADSMNTEAFF. In DNA, the CDR3 is TGCAGCGCCGACAGTATGAACACTGAAGCTTTCTTT. The chain couples TRBV29-1 to TRBJ1-1; D might be TRBD1 (5 bases). The CDR3 length is 12 residues. Germline-derived CDR1 and CDR2 are SQVTM and ANQGSEA. The V end lost 7 bases, the J end lost 0 bases, and 9 bases lay between the germline ends.

The chain couples TRBV6-1 to TRBJ1-6; D call uncertain. The CDR3 runs 15 residues. Trimming shortened V by 2 bases and J by 3 bases, and 8 bases separated the two germline ends. Germline values: CDR1 MNHNS, CDR2 SASEGT. The CDR3 protein is CASSESRRYNSPLHF. CDR3 DNA: TGTGCCAGCAGTGAATCCAGGCGCTATAATTCACCCCTCCACTTT.

The chain carries TRBV9 and TRBJ1-6; 9 bases agree with TRBD1. Germline V CDR1 and CDR2: SGDLS, YYNGEE. The CDR3 sequence is 15 residues long. Losses at the gene ends were 2 bases for V and 14 bases for J; bases not matched to a gene: 11. The CDR3 DNA is TGTGCCAGCAGCGTCTCGGGACAGGGACCATTGACCCTCCACTTT. Its translation is CASSVSGQGPLTLHF.

This rearrangement joins TRBV5-6 to TRBJ1-2; perhaps TRBD1 as D (6 bases). Trimming left V 3 bases short and J 8 bases short, with 17 bases between. CDR1 SGHDT and CDR2 YYEEEE come from the germline V gene. This CDR3 has 14 amino acids. CDR3 amino acids: CASSSLRQARGYTF. The CDR3 bases are TGTGCCAGCAGCTCCTTAAGACAGGCCCGGGGCTACACCTTC.

This sequence joins TRBV30 and TRBJ2-1; D uncertain. The germline V gene has CDR1 GTSNPN and CDR2 SVGIG (reference sequence). Trimming took 3 bases from V and 4 from J, leaving 13 bases between them. CDR3 size: 14 residues. Written as DNA, the CDR3 is TGTGCCTGGAGGAACCCCAGACAATACAATGAGCAGTTCTTC. It encodes CAWRNPRQYNEQFF.

V gene TRBV20-1 combines with J gene TRBJ1-1, with D perhaps matching TRBD1 (6 bases). Germline CDR1 and CDR2: DFQATT and SNEGSKA (reference sequence). This CDR3 is 11 amino acids long. Between the trimmed V and J ends, which lost 6 bases and 6 bases, there was a span of 11 bases. As DNA, the CDR3 is TGCAGTGCAGTCAGGGGATCTGAAGCTTTCTTT. This gives the protein CSAVRGSEAFF.

DNA for the CDR3: TGTGCCAGCAGTTTGGTACTAGCGGAGCCATACAATGAGCAGTTCTTC. Translating it yields CASSLVLAEPYNEQFF. The chain employs TRBV6-5 and TRBJ2-1; 8 bases match TRBD2. The J segment lost 4 bases and the V segment lost 4 bases, leaving 9 bases of the junction unmatched. In germline, CDR1 is MNHEY, CDR2 SVGAGI. This CDR3 comprises 16 residues.

The V call is TRBV13, the J call TRBJ2-7; TRBD2 agrees at 13 bases. The germline V gene encodes CDR1 PRHDT and CDR2 FYEKMQ (reference sequence). The CDR3 is 15 residues long. V was pared by 4 bases and J by 4 bases, with 4 bases of the junction left unmatched. The CDR3 DNA reads TGTGCCAGCAGCTCACTAGCGGGAGGGCCTTACGAGCAGTACTTC. As protein: CASSSLAGGPYEQYF.

The V gene is TRBV11-3, the J gene TRBJ2-7; 9 bases are a match to TRBD2. This CDR3 comprises 14 residues. The trim removed 8 bases at V and 3 bases at J, leaving 8 bases unmatched. Germline CDR1 and CDR2: SGHNT and YENEEA. The CDR3 region has the DNA TGTGCCAGCTCCGTGGGTAGCGGGAGCTACGAGCAGTACTTC. Its protein product is CASSVGSGSYEQYF.

The chain carries TRBV4-1 and TRBJ1-2; tentatively, D is TRBD1 (5 bases). The CDR3 covers 14 residues. The germline V and J ends were trimmed by 0 bases and 3 bases, with 8 bases remaining between them. Germline CDR1 is MGHRA and CDR2 is YSYEKL. This CDR3 reads CASSQDETDYGYTF. For the CDR3, the DNA is TGCGCCAGCAGCCAAGATGAGACAGACTATGGCTACACCTTC.

The J gene is TRBJ1-6, the V gene TRBV4-1, with TRBD1 matching 10 bases. CDR3 length: 18 amino acids. Germline V gives CDR1 MGHRA, CDR2 YSYEKL. With 3 bases clipped from V and 2 bases from J, the junction kept 7 bases outside the gene matches. The CDR3 bases are TGCGCCAGCAGCCATGACAGGGGGCGAAGCGCCTATAATTCACCCCTCCACTTT. Its protein is CASSHDRGRSAYNSPLHF.

A single count supports this clone. V is TRBV25-1 and J is TRBJ2-7, with 9 bases lining up with TRBD1. Germline CDR1 and CDR2: MGHDK and SYGVNS. J lost 6 bases, V lost 5 bases, and 11 bases had no gene match. The CDR3 contains 15 residues. The CDR3 protein is CASSQTGTGNPEQYF. CDR3 nucleotide sequence: TGTGCCAGCAGTCAAACCGGGACAGGGAATCCCGAGCAGTACTTC.

This clone has a handful of counts. This chain joins TRBV7-9 and TRBJ2-7; tentatively, D is TRBD1 (6 bases). Looked up from germline, CDR1 is SEHNR and CDR2 is FQNEAQ (reference sequence). CDR3 size: 16 residues. Trimming left V 5 bases short and J 0 bases short, with 17 bases between. This chain's CDR3 is CASSPRRDTHSYEQYF. The CDR3 DNA reads TGTGCCAGCAGCCCGCGAAGGGACACCCACTCCTACGAGCAGTACTTC.

The chain uses TRBV7-3 and TRBJ2-4; a possible D gene is TRBD2 (5 bases). The CDR3 consists of 17 residues. The germline CDR1 and CDR2 sequences are SGHTA and FQGTGA. V lost 4 bases, J lost 0 bases, and 16 bases lay in between. This CDR3 reads CASSSKDWKLAKNIQYF. CDR3 DNA: TGTGCCAGCAGCTCAAAGGACTGGAAACTAGCCAAAAACATTCAGTACTTC.

The chain links TRBV14 to TRBJ2-7, with D maybe TRBD2 (5 bases). The germline gives CDR1 SGHDN, CDR2 FVKESK. Trimming shortened V by 1 base and J by 3 bases, and 13 bases separated the two germline ends. The CDR3 spans 15 residues. The CDR3 loop is CASSQGSGRYYEQYF. DNA for the CDR3: TGTGCCAGCAGCCAAGGAAGCGGAAGATACTACGAGCAGTACTTC.

The J gene is TRBJ1-2, the V gene TRBV4-2; D not resolved. Trimming left V 4 bases short and J 8 bases short, with 14 bases between. Germline V gene data show CDR1 as LGHNA and CDR2 as YNFKEQ. CDR3 size: 13 residues. The CDR3 loop reads CASSREAGRGYTF. The DNA for the CDR3 is TGTGCCAGCAGCCGAGAGGCGGGGAGAGGCTACACCTTC.

The count of this clone is one. The chain combines TRBV19 with TRBJ2-1; 7 bases agree with TRBD1. The junction had 8 bases not matched to a gene; V was cut back by 6 bases and J by 6 bases. Germline V gene sequence: CDR1 LNHDA, CDR2 SQIVND (reference sequence). The CDR3 extends over 14 amino acids. Here the CDR3 reads CASRKEGATNEQFF. The CDR3 region has the DNA TGTGCCAGTAGGAAAGAGGGGGCTACCAATGAGCAGTTCTTC.

The V and J genes are TRBV5-1 and TRBJ1-1; tentative D call: TRBD1 (5 bases). The germline V and J ends were trimmed by 3 bases and 0 bases, with 6 bases remaining between them. Germline lookup yields CDR1 SGHRS and CDR2 YFSETQ. CDR3 size: 13 residues. The CDR3 DNA sequence: TGCGCCAGCAGCTCGGGGGTGAACACTGAAGCTTTCTTT. It translates to CASSSGVNTEAFF.

The chain joins TRBV30 to TRBJ1-3; D gene unclear. Germline V gene sequence: CDR1 GTSNPN, CDR2 SVGIG (reference sequence). The CDR3 has 15 residues. Trimming stripped 4 bases from V and 0 bases from J, with 13 bases between. In DNA, the CDR3 is TGTGCCTGGACGGTACAGCTTTTCTCTGGAAACACCATATATTTT. Translating gives CAWTVQLFSGNTIYF.

J is TRBJ1-5 and V is TRBV7-8; 9 bases line up with TRBD1. Trimming removed 5 bases from V and 4 bases from J; junction bases left unmatched: 9. CDR1 is SGHVS, CDR2 FQNEAQ, per germline. There are 16 residues in the CDR3. The CDR3 sequence is CASSPRDRAGNQPQHF. CDR3 DNA: TGTGCCAGCAGCCCCCGGGACAGGGCCGGGAATCAGCCCCAGCATTTT.

The rearrangement links TRBV5-1 to TRBJ1-4; 11 positions match TRBD1. Germline trimming cut 3 bases from V and 7 bases from J; bases unmatched to any gene: 8. Germline V CDR1 and CDR2: SGHRS, YFSETQ. The CDR3 contains 16 residues. CDR3 sequence reads: CASSYGQGASVEKLFF. CDR3 sequence (DNA): TGCGCCAGCAGCTACGGACAGGGGGCATCTGTTGAAAAACTGTTTTTT.